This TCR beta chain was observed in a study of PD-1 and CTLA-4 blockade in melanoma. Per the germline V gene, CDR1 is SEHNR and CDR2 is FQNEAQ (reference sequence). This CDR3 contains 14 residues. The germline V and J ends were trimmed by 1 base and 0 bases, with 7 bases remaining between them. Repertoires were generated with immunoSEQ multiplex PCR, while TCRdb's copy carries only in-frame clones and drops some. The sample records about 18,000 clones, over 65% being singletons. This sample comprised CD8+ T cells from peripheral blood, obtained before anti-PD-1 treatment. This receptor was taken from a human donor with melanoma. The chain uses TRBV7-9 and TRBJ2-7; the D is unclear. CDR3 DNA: TGTGCCAGCAGCTTAGGGTTATCCTCCTACGAGCAGTACTTC. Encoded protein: CASSLGLSSYEQYF.